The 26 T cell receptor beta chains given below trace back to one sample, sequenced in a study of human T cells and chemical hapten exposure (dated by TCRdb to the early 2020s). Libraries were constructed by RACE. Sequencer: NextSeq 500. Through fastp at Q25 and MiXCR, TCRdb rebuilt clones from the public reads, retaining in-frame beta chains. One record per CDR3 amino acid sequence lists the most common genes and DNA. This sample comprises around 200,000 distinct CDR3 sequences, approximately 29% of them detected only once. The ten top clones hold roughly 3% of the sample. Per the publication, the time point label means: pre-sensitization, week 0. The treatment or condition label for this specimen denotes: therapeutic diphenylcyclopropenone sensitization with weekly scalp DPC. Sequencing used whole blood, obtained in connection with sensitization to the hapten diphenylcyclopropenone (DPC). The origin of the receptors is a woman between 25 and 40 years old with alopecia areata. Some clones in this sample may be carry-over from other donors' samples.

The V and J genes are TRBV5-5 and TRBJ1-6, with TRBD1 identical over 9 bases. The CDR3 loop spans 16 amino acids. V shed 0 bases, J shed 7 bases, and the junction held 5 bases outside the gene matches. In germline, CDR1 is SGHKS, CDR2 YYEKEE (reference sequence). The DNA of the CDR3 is TGTGCCAGCAGCTTGGCACAGGGGGCATACAATTCACCCCTCCACTTT. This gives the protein CASSLAQGAYNSPLHF.

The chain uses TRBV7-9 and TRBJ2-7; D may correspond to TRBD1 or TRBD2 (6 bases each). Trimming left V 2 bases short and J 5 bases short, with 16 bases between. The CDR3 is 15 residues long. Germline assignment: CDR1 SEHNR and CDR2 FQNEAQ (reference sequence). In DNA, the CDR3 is TGTGCCAGCAGCTTACTCCGGGGGCGCAGCCACGAGCAGTACTTC. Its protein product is CASSLLRGRSHEQYF.

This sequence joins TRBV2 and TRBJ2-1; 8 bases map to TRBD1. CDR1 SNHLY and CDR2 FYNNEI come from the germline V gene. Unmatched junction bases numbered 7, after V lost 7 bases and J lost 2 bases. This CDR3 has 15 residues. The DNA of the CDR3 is TGTGCCAGCAAACGGACAGGGATTACCTACAATGAGCAGTTCTTC. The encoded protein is CASKRTGITYNEQFF.

CDR3 residues: CASSTGEREAYEQYF. In DNA, the CDR3 is TGTGCCAGCAGCACGGGTGAGCGGGAGGCTTACGAGCAGTACTTC. This rearrangement joins TRBV28 to TRBJ2-7, with TRBD2 identical over 9 bases. The CDR3 is made up of 15 amino acids. V was clipped by 6 bases and J by 4 bases; unmatched bases: 10. Germline V gene sequence: CDR1 MDHEN, CDR2 SYDVKM.

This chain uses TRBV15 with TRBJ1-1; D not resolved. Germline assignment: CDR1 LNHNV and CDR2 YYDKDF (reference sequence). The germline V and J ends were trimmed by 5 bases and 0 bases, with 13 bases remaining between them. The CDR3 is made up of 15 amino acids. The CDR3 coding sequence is TGTGCCACCAGCGTGTCGCGCTCAATGAACACTGAAGCTTTCTTT. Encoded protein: CATSVSRSMNTEAFF.

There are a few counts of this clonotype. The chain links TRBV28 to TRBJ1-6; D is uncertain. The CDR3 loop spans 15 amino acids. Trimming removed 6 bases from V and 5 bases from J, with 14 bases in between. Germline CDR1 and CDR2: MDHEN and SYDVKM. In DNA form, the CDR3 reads TGTGCCAGCAGCGCAAGTGGAGGTGATAATTCACCCCTCCACTTT. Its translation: CASSASGGDNSPLHF. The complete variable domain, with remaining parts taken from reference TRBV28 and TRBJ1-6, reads DVKVTQSSRYLVKRTGEKVFLECVQDMDHENMFWYRQDPGLGLRLIYFSYDVKMKEKGDIPEGYSVSREKKERFSLILESASTNQTSMYLCASSASGGDNSPLHFGNGTRLTVT.

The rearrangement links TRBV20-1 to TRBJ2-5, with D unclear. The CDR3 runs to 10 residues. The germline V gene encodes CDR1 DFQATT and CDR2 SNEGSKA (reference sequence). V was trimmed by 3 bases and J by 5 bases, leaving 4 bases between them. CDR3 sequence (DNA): TGCAGTGCTAGTGGGGAGACCCAGTACTTC. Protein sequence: CSASGETQYF.

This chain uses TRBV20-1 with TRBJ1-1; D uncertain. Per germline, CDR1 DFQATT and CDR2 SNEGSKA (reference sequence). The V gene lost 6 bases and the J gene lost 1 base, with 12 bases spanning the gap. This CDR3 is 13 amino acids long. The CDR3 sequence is CSAQAVRNTEAFF. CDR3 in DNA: TGCAGTGCGCAAGCGGTAAGGAACACTGAAGCTTTCTTT.

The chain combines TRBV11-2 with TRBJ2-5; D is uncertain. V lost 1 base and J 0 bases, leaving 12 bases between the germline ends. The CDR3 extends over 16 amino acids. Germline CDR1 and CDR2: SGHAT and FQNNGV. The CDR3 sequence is CASSLGPAPYQETQYF. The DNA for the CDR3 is TGTGCCAGCAGCTTAGGGCCAGCTCCCTACCAAGAGACCCAGTACTTC.

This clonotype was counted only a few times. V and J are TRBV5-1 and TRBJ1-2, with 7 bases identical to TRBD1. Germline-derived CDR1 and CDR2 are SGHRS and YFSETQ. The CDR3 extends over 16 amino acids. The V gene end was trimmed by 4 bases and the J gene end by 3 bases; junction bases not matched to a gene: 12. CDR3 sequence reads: CASSTSGDSAYYGYTF. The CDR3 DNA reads TGCGCCAGCAGCACGTCGGGGGACAGCGCTTACTATGGCTACACCTTC.

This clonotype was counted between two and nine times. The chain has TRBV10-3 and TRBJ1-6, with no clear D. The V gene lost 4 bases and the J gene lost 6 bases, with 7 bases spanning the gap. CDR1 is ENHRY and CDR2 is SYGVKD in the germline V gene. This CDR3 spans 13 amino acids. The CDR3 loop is CAISAGINSPLHF. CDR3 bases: TGTGCCATCAGTGCTGGCATTAATTCACCCCTCCACTTT.

CDR3 sequence (DNA): TGTGCCAGCAGACCCGGACAGGACTCCTACAATGAGCAGTTCTTC. Translating gives CASRPGQDSYNEQFF. The chain employs TRBV12-3 or TRBV12-4 and TRBJ2-1, with 7 bases aligning to TRBD1. The CDR3 is 15 residues long. V shed 6 bases and J 0 bases; nucleotides not matched to a gene: 5.

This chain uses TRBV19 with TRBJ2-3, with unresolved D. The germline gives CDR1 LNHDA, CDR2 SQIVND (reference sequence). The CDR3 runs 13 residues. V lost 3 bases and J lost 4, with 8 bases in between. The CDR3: CASSIPQADTQYF. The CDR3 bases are TGTGCCAGTAGTATCCCCCAGGCAGATACGCAGTATTTT.

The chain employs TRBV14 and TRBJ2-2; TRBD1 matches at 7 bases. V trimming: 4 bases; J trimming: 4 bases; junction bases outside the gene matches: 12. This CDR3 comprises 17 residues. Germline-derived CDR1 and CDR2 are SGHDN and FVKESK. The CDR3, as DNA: TGTGCCAGCAGCCCCCGGATAGGGGGCGCGAGCACCGGGGAGCTGTTTTTT. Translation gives CASSPRIGGASTGELFF.

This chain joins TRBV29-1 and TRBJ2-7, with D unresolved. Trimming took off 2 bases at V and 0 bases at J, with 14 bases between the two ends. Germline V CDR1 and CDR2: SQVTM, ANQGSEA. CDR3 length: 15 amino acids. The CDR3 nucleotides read TGCAGCGTTGAATCAGAGGACGCTAGCTCCTACGAGCAGTACTTC. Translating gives CSVESEDASSYEQYF.

As DNA, the CDR3 is TGTGCCAGCACCGCCAGAAGCACAGATACGCAGTATTTT. It encodes CASTARSTDTQYF. The chain has TRBV6-2 or TRBV6-3 and TRBJ2-3; D call uncertain. CDR3 length equals 13 residues. The germline CDR1 and CDR2 sequences are MNHEY and SVGEGT. V lost 7 bases and J 0 bases, leaving 8 bases between the germline ends.

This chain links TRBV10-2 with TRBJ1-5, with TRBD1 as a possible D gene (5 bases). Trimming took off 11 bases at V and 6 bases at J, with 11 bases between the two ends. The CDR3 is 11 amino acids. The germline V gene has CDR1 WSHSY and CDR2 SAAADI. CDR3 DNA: TGCGCCGGGGTCGGGGGTCAGCCCCAGCATTTT. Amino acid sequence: CAGVGGQPQHF.

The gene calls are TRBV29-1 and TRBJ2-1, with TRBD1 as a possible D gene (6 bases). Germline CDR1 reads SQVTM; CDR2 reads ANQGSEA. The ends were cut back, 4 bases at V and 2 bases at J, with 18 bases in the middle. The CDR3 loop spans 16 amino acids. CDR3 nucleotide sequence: TGCAGCGTTGGCCTTAAGGGACACCAACCCTACAATGAGCAGTTCTTC. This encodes CSVGLKGHQPYNEQFF.

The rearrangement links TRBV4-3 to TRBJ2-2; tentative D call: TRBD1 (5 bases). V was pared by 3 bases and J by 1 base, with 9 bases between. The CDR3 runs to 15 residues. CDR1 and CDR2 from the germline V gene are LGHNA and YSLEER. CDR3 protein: CASSQGQENTGELFF. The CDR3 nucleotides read TGCGCCAGCAGCCAGGGGCAGGAGAACACCGGGGAGCTGTTTTTT.

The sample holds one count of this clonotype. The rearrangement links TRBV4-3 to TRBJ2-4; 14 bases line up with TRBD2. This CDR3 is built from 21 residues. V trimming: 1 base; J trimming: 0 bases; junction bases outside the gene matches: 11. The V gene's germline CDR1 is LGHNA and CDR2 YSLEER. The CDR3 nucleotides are TGCGCCAGCAGCCAAGCACGGCGAGGGACTAGCGGGGGACTAGCCAAAAACATTCAGTACTTC. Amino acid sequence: CASSQARRGTSGGLAKNIQYF.

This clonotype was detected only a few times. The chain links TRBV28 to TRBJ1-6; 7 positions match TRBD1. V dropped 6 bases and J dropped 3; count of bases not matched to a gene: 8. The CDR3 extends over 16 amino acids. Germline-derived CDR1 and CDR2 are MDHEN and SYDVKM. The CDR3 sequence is CASRNDRAIYNSPLHF. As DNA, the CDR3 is TGTGCCAGCAGAAACGACAGGGCGATCTATAATTCACCCCTCCACTTT. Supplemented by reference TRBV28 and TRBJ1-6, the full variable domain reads DVKVTQSSRYLVKRTGEKVFLECVQDMDHENMFWYRQDPGLGLRLIYFSYDVKMKEKGDIPEGYSVSREKKERFSLILESASTNQTSMYLCASRNDRAIYNSPLHFGNGTRLTVT.

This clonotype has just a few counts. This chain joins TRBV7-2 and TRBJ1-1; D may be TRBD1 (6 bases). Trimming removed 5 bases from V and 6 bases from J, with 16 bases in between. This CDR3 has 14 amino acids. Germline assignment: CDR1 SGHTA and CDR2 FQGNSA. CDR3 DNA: TGTGCCAGCAGCCGAACCGGGACATCGGCTGAAGCTTTCTTT. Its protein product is CASSRTGTSAEAFF.

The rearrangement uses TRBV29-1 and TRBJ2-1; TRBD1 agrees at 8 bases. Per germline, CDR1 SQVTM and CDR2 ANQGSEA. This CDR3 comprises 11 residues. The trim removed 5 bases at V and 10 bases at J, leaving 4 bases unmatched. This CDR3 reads CSVSQGGEQFF. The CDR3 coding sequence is TGCAGCGTTTCACAGGGGGGAGAGCAGTTCTTC.

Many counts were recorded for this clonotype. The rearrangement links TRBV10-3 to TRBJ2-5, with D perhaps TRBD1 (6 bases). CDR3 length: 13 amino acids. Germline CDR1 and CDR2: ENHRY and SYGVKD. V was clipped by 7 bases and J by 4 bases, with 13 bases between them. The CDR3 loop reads CAIMDIRGETQYF. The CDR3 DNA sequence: TGTGCCATCATGGACATCAGGGGAGAGACCCAGTACTTC.

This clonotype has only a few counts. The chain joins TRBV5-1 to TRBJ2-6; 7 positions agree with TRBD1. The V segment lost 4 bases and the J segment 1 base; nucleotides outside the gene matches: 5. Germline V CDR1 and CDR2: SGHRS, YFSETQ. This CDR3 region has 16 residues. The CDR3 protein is CASSVRQGSGANVLTF. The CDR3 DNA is TGCGCCAGCAGCGTAAGACAGGGATCTGGGGCCAACGTCCTGACTTTC.

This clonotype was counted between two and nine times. CDR3 protein: CASSPASGVSGELFF. CDR3 sequence (DNA): TGTGCCAGCAGCCCAGCTAGCGGGGTATCCGGGGAGCTGTTTTTT. The V gene is TRBV3-1, the J gene TRBJ2-2, with 9 bases lining up with TRBD2. In germline, CDR1 is LGHDT, CDR2 YNNKEL (reference sequence). Trimming at V came to 4 bases and at J to 6 bases, leaving 6 bases not matched to a gene. This CDR3 region has 15 residues.